These 10 T cell receptor beta chains came from one sample sequenced in a study of blood T cell repertoires in COVID-19. The assay was immunoSEQ multiplex PCR, and TCRdb's table has in-frame clones only and misses some. The sample holds about 180,000 clones, more than 65% seen once. Material for sequencing was PBMCs or T cells enriched from blood (not recorded which). These receptors were obtained from a woman aged 40 to 50 with acute COVID-19.

This chain connects TRBV27 to TRBJ1-1, with TRBD1 matching 9 bases. This CDR3 contains 15 residues. Germline V lookup: CDR1 MNHEY, CDR2 SMNVEV (reference sequence). Trimming at V came to 5 bases and at J to 1 base, leaving 5 bases not matched to a gene. The CDR3 DNA sequence: TGTGCCAGCAGTCGGGGACAGGGTGGGAACACTGAAGCTTTCTTT. Residues: CASSRGQGGNTEAFF.

This clone was found many times. The chain joins TRBV12-3 or TRBV12-4 to TRBJ2-5; no firm D call. This CDR3 comprises 13 residues. Trimming stripped 6 bases from V and 4 bases from J, with 12 bases between. CDR3: CASSSISGETQYF. As DNA, the CDR3 is TGTGCCAGCAGCTCGATTTCCGGAGAGACCCAGTACTTC.

This chain uses TRBV9 with TRBJ2-1; TRBD1 agrees at 8 bases. The CDR3 contains 13 residues. The germline V gene has CDR1 SGDLS and CDR2 YYNGEE. V lost 3 bases, J lost 9 bases, and 5 bases stayed unmatched. The CDR3 sequence: CASSAYRGFEQFF. CDR3 bases: TGTGCCAGCAGCGCATACAGGGGGTTTGAGCAGTTCTTC.

The chain links TRBV18 to TRBJ2-2; no firm D call. Germline CDR1 is KGHSH and CDR2 is LQKENI. V dropped 6 bases and J dropped 5 bases, with 10 bases sitting between them. This CDR3 is 13 amino acids long. The CDR3 sequence: CASSEVETGELFF. CDR3 coding DNA: TGTGCCAGCTCCGAGGTTGAGACCGGGGAGCTGTTTTTT.

This clone occurred a few times. The chain uses TRBV2 and TRBJ1-2; no definite D call. Germline V gene data show CDR1 as SNHLY and CDR2 as FYNNEI. V was trimmed by 4 bases and J by 7 bases, leaving 10 bases between them. This CDR3 is built from 12 residues. The CDR3 region has the DNA TGTGCCAGCAGTGGAGGGTTCGGTGGCTACACCTTC. It specifies CASSGGFGGYTF.

DNA for the CDR3: TGTGCCACGGACCCCTCGACTAGCGGGATGTACAATGAGCAGTTCTTC. This gives the protein CATDPSTSGMYNEQFF. This chain uses TRBV19 with TRBJ2-1; 11 bases match TRBD2. Losses at the gene ends were 10 bases for V and 4 bases for J; bases not matched to a gene: 12. CDR1 and CDR2 from the germline V gene are LNHDA and SQIVND (reference sequence). This CDR3 is built from 16 residues.

The chain combines TRBV18 with TRBJ2-7; TRBD1 might be the D (8 bases). Deletions cut 3 bases from V and 6 bases from J, with 15 bases between. Germline V gene data show CDR1 as KGHSH and CDR2 as LQKENI. This CDR3 contains 14 residues. This CDR3 is CASSPKTGGGEQYV. The CDR3, as DNA: TGTGCCAGCTCACCGAAAACAGGGGGGGGCGAGCAGTACGTC.

The chain links TRBV5-1 to TRBJ2-3, with 10 bases identical to TRBD2. CDR1 is SGHRS and CDR2 is YFSETQ in the germline V gene. The length of the CDR3 is 16 residues. V shed 4 bases and J 6 bases; nucleotides not matched to a gene: 11. The CDR3 spells CASSLRAGGSSDTQYF. The CDR3 DNA follows: TGCGCCAGCAGCCTACGAGCGGGAGGGTCCTCGGATACGCAGTATTTT. Based on the CDR3 plus reference TRBV5-1 and TRBJ2-3, the full variable domain is KAGVTQTPRYLIKTRGQQVTLSCSPISGHRSVSWYQQTPGQGLQFLFEYFSETQRNKGNFPGRFSGRQFSNSRSEMNVSTLELGDSALYLCASSLRAGGSSDTQYFGPGTRLTVL.

The genes are TRBV7-3 and TRBJ2-1; no definite D call. Germline CDR1 reads SGHTA; CDR2 reads FQGTGA. Trimming cost V 2 bases and J 6 bases, with 14 bases left between them. This CDR3 has 15 residues. The CDR3 bases are TGTGCCAGCAGCTTAGGGCTATTCACTGGCAATGAGCAGTTCTTC. Protein sequence: CASSLGLFTGNEQFF.

This chain links TRBV7-6 with TRBJ2-7, with TRBD1 as a possible D gene (5 bases). Trimming cost V 2 bases and J 6 bases, with 17 bases left between them. This CDR3 has 15 residues. The germline CDR1 and CDR2 sequences are SGHVS and FNYEAQ. CDR3 nucleotide sequence: TGTGCCAGCAGCTTAAGATACCAGGGCGTTTCCGAGCAGTACTTC. This gives the protein CASSLRYQGVSEQYF.